Ten or more counts support the clone carrying this TCR beta chain. Its antigen is not identified. Relative to the germline gene, one junction end is altered; a read error may explain this. Per germline, CDR1 MDHEN and CDR2 SYDVKM. The CDR3 runs to 13 residues. Time point: newly diagnosed GD, antithyroid drugs for less than 3 months. The TCR library was made from RNA that had been extracted from PBMCs in TRIzol. The sample belongs to a study of regulatory T cells in long-lasting Graves disease. Points from the study as a whole: Analysis covered peripheral blood alone, not thyroid tissue. Compared with new cases, persistent Graves' patients showed reduced TCR diversity.

Building of the TCR beta libraries involved iRepertoire HTBI primers and Arm-PCR of CDR3 regions. TCRdb called the multiplex PCR reads again in MiXCR, with one record for every CDR3 protein. Of about 440,000 distinct CDR3 sequences listed, about a sixth are singletons. This same sample was also taken into another study, of T cells in Graves' hyperthyroidism and ophthalmopathy. That paper notes: Initially, a first-round RT-PCR of the TCR CDR3 employed the HTBI primer set.

The chain employs TRBV28 and TRBJ2-3; D is ambiguous. The specimen was peripheral blood mononuclear cells (PBMCs), collected at new diagnosis, from a patient treated with antithyroid drugs. The clonotype was recovered from a woman in her late teens or twenties with Graves disease. The CDR3 region is CASSLSSTDTQYF. CDR3 in DNA: TGTGCCAGCAGCTTATCCTCTACAGATACGCAGTATTTT.